This T cell receptor (beta chain) was recorded in a study of tumor-infiltrating lymphocytes in primary liver carcinoma (dated by TCRdb to the late 2010s). About the study as a whole: Between late 2015 and early 2016, a few patients in China with histopathologically diagnosed primary liver carcinoma had their tumors surgically resected. Of the five patients, three men and two women aged 30 to 69 years, four had hepatocellular carcinoma and one had combined HCC and intrahepatic cholangiocarcinoma. The tumors of the five patients were staged as T1-T3 N0M0, with maximum diameters ranging from 4.2 to 10 cm. Each sample produced roughly 3.65 to 8 million productive TCRbeta reads, and read depth showed no significant difference between tissue types. The study combined TCRbeta repertoire sequencing, expression microarrays and whole-exome sequencing across five regions of each liver tumor, with adjacent normal tissue and blood. A total of some 35 specimens from 5 patients underwent TCRbeta repertoire sequencing, comprising around 25 tumor regions, 5 adjacent noncancerous liver tissues and 5 peripheral blood samples. Technical replicate repertoires showed high reproducibility, with mean shared-clone rates approximately 0.87 and correlation coefficients above 0.95.

There are 15 amino acids in the CDR3, from cysteine to phenylalanine inclusive. Only the CDR3 DNA is retained, 45 bases long and in frame from the first base. CDR1 and CDR2 are drawn from the germline V gene: LGHNA, YSLEER. A distance of 10 bases separates the germline ends of V and J, which lose 1 base and 1 base respectively. Blood RNA was extracted from unsorted whole blood with TRIzol reagent; germline DNA came from the DNeasy Blood & Tissue kit. Chronic HBV infection was present in the patients, and the patients were treatment-naive at sampling. Around 4 milliliters of peripheral blood were collected into K2EDTA tubes before surgery. What the work shows at the level of the full study, not this receptor alone: Consistent with antigen-driven expansion, pairs of tumor regions showed higher repertoire overlap (mean around 36%) than either tumor-adjacent pairs (approximately 17%) or tumor-blood pairs (roughly 14%). The top 250 clones accounted for a significantly greater share of the repertoire in tumors than in blood (p = 0.039). The study included only four or five patients, and the authors note findings should be validated in a larger study. Only the TCR beta chain was sequenced, which likely underestimates true repertoire diversity because unpaired alpha chains were not captured. Bulk unsorted samples precluded comparing CD4+ and CD8+ T cell repertoires.

This clonotype was recorded many times. Its antigen is not yet known. No much larger clone exists at a distance of one base, and base qualities are not known. Using a constant-region primer and ProtoScript II reverse transcriptase, TCRbeta-specific cDNA was reverse-transcribed from 500 ng total RNA. Construction of the TCRbeta libraries relied on three nested rounds of multiplex PCR, following a slightly modified ARM-PCR procedure. Each of the first two PCR rounds ran for approximately 11 cycles and used multiplex TRBV1-TRBV30 forward primers together with a Cbeta reverse primer. Sample barcodes and Illumina adapters were added in a final 25-cycle PCR with Deep VentR polymerase. Before sequencing, amplicons of 200-500 bp were gel-purified using a QIAquick gel extraction kit. TCRbeta amplicons were sequenced on an Illumina HiSeq 2500 with 250-bp paired-end reads. The original methods were these. To recover full CDR3 sequences, reads were quality-trimmed using Trimmomatic v0.33 and paired reads were then merged using FLASH v1.2.11. V, D and J germline segments were assigned to the rearranged TCRbeta sequences using MiGEC v1.2.1b. Clonotype statistics, along with Shannon-Wiener diversity indices, were calculated using VDJtools v1.0.0. To reduce sampling bias, subsequent analyses other than the diversity analysis used only the 250 most abundant clonotypes in each sample. TCRdb handled the public reads itself, with Q25 trimming in fastp and clone calling in MiXCR, and kept productive beta chains. CDR3 protein duplicates are merged, each entry listing the most common genes and DNA. The V and J calls here are based on TCRdb, not the publication. The sample yields about 310,000 distinct CDR3 sequences; 55% to 65% were counted once. Jointly, the top ten make up roughly 9% of the sample.

The TCR comes from a man aged 35-49 years with primary liver carcinoma and hepatitis B virus infection. This chain is built from TRBV4-3 and TRBJ2-5; the D gene is perhaps TRBD2, on 6 matching bases. The specimen was peripheral blood. The nucleotides are TGCGCCAGCAGCCAAGGTTACGGGGGCCAAGAGACCCAGTACTTC. This sequence encodes CASSQGYGGQETQYF.